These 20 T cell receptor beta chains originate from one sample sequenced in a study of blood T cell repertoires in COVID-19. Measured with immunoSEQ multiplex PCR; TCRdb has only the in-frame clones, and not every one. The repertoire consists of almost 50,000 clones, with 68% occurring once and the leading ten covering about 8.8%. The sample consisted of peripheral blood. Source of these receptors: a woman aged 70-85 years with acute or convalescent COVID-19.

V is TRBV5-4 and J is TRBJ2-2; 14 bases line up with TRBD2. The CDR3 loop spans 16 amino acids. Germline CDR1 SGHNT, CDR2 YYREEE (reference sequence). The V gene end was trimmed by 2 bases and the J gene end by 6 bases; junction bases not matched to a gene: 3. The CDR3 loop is CASSLPGLAGAGELFF. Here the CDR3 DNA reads TGTGCCAGCAGCTTACCGGGACTAGCGGGAGCCGGGGAGCTGTTTTTT.

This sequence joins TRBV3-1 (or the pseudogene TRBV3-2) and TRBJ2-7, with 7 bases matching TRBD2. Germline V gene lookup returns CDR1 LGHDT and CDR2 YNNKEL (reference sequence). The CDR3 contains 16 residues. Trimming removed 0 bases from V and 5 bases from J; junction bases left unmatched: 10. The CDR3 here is CASSQDRGELGNEQYF. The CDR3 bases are TGTGCCAGCAGCCAAGATCGGGGGGAGCTCGGAAACGAGCAGTACTTC.

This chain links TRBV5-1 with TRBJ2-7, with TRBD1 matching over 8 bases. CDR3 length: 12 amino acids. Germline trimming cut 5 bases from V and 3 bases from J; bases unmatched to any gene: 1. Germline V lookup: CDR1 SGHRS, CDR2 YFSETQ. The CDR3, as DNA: TGCGCCAGCAGTGGACAGGGCTACGAGCAGTACTTC. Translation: CASSGQGYEQYF.

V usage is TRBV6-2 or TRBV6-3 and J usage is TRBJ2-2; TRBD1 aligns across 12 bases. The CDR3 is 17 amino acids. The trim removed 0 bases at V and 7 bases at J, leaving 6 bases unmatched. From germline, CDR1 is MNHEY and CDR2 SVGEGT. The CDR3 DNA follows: TGTGCCAGCAGTTACTCGAGGGGACAGGGGGCCAGCGGGGAGCTGTTTTTT. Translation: CASSYSRGQGASGELFF.

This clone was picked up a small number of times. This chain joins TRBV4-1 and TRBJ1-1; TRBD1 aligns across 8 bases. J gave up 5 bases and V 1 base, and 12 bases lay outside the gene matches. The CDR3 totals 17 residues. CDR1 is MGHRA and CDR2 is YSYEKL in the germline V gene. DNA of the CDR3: TGCGCCAGCAGCCAAGTTCGGACAGGGAGGCTGAGGACTGAAGCTTTCTTT. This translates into CASSQVRTGRLRTEAFF.

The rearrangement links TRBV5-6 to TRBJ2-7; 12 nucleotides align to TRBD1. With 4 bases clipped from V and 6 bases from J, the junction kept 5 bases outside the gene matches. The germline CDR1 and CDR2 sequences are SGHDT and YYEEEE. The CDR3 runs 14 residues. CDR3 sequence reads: CASSPGTGGREQYF. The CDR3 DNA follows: TGTGCCAGCAGCCCAGGGACAGGGGGCCGCGAGCAGTACTTC.

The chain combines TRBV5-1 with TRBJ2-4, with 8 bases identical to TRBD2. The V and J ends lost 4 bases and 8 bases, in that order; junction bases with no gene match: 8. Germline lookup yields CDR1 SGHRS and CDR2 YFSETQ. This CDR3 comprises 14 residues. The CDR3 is CASSGGLAVDIQYF. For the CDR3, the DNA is TGCGCCAGCAGCGGTGGACTAGCCGTGGACATTCAGTACTTC.

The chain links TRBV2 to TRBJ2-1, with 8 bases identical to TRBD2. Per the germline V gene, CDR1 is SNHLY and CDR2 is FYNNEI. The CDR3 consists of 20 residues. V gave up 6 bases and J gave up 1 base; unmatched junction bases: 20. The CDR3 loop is CASRPGPGAGGVLSYNEQFF. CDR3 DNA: TGTGCCAGCAGGCCTGGTCCTGGGGCGGGAGGTGTGTTGTCCTACAATGAGCAGTTCTTC.

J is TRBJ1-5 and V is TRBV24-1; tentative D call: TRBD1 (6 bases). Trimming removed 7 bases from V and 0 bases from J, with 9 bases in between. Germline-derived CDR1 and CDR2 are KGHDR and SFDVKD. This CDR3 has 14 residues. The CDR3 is CATSRDTSNQPQHF. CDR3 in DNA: TGTGCCACCAGCCGGGACACTAGCAATCAGCCCCAGCATTTT.

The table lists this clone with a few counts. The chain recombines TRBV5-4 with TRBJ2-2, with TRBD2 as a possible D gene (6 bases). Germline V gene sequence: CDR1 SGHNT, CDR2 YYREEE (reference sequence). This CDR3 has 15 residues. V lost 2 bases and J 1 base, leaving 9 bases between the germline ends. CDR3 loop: CASSFGGMNTGELFF. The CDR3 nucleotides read TGTGCCAGCAGCTTCGGGGGAATGAACACCGGGGAGCTGTTTTTT.

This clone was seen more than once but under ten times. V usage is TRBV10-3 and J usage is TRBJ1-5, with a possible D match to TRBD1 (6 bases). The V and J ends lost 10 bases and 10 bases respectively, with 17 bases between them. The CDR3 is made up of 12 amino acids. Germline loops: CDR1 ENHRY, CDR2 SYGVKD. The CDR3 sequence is CATNREGEPQHF. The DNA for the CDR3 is TGTGCCACCAACAGGGAAGGTGAACCCCAGCATTTT.

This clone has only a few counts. CDR3 DNA sequence: TGTGCCAGCAGCCAAGTACAGGGGAACACTGAAGCTTTCTTT. This encodes CASSQVQGNTEAFF. The chain employs TRBV3-1 (or the pseudogene TRBV3-2) and TRBJ1-1; TRBD1 is a possible D gene (6 bases). Trimming removed 1 base at V and 1 base at J, with 7 bases between. The CDR3 runs 14 residues. Per germline, CDR1 LGHDT and CDR2 YNNKEL (reference sequence).

The chain's CDR3 is CASKLDRGGDEQYF. The CDR3 DNA is TGTGCCAGCAAGTTAGACAGGGGAGGAGACGAGCAGTACTTC. The chain recombines TRBV2 with TRBJ2-7; 8 bases are a match to TRBD1. Per the germline V gene, CDR1 is SNHLY and CDR2 is FYNNEI. The CDR3 spans 14 residues. V dropped 7 bases and J dropped 5; count of bases not matched to a gene: 10.

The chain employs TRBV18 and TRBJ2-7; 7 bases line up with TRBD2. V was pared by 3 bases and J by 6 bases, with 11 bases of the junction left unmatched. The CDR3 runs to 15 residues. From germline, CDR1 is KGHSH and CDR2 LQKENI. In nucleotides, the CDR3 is TGTGCCAGCTCACCGGGAGGGTCCCAAACAGGCGAGCAGTACTTC. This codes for CASSPGGSQTGEQYF.

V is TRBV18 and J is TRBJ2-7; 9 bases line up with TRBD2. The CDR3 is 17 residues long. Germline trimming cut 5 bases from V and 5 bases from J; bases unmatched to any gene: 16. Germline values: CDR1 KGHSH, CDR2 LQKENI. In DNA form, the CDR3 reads TGTGCCAGCTCAGTAAGTCCGCCGCGGGGGGGCCTGGACGAGCAGTACTTC. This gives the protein CASSVSPPRGGLDEQYF.

DNA of the CDR3: TGTGCCAGCAGTGGGGGCAGGGGGTTTTATAATTCACCCCTCCACTTT. Translation gives CASSGGRGFYNSPLHF. The gene calls are TRBV2 and TRBJ1-6; 7 positions agree with TRBD1. The CDR3 has 16 amino acids. Trimming took 4 bases from V and 4 from J; bases not matched to a gene: 7. Germline V gene lookup returns CDR1 SNHLY and CDR2 FYNNEI.

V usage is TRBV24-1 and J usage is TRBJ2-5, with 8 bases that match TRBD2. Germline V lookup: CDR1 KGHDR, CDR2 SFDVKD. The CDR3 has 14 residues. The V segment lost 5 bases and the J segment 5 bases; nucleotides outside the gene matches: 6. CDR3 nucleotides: TGTGCCACCAGTGGAAAAGCGGGAGATGAGACCCAGTACTTC. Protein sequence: CATSGKAGDETQYF.

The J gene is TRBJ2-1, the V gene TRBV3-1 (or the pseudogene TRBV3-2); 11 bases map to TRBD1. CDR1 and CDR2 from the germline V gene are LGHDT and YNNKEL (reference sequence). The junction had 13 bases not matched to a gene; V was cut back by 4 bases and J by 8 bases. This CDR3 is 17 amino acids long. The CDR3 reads CASSRDRKGTGGDEQFF. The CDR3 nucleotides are TGTGCCAGCAGCCGAGACCGAAAAGGGACAGGGGGGGATGAGCAGTTCTTC.

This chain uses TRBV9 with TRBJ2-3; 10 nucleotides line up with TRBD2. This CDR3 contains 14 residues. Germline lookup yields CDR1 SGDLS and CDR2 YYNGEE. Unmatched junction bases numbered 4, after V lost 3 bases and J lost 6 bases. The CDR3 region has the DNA TGTGCCAGCAGCGCTACTAGCGGGGACGATACGCAGTATTTT. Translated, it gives CASSATSGDDTQYF.

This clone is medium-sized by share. The DNA of the CDR3 is TGTGCCAGCAGCTTAAACCGGTGGGCTTTCTTT. Residues: CASSLNRWAFF. This chain links TRBV7-9 with TRBJ1-1; D is undetermined. CDR3 size: 11 residues. From germline, CDR1 is SEHNR and CDR2 FQNEAQ (reference sequence). Between the trimmed V and J ends, which lost 2 bases and 11 bases, there was a span of 9 bases.